The rows below give T cell receptor beta chains drawn from one sample of a study of cytomegalovirus exposure and HLA in healthy donors. Clones were sequenced by immunoSEQ multiplex PCR, and TCRdb holds only the in-frame ones, with some missing. The sample table sets out more than 200,000 clones. Sequenced: PBMCs. The receptors were sampled from a woman in her twenties or thirties in good health and CMV-seropositive. Both conserved end residues are part of each CDR3. D genes are given only for firm matches.

V,J,D,CDR3,DNA
TRBV20-1,TRBJ2-7,NA,CSARDKGEQYF,TGCAGTGCTAGAGATAAGGGGGAGCAGTACTTC
TRBV4-1,TRBJ1-1,NA,CASSRGDRRGTEAFF,TGCGCCAGCAGCCGGGGCGACAGAAGGGGAACTGAAGCTTTCTTT
TRBV9,TRBJ1-1,TRBD1,CASSGGTGNTEAFF,TGTGCCAGCAGCGGCGGGACAGGGAACACTGAAGCTTTCTTT
TRBV5-6,TRBJ1-5,NA,CASSLHQRVPRQPQHF,TGTGCCAGCAGCTTGCACCAGAGGGTTCCACGGCAGCCCCAGCATTTT
TRBV15,TRBJ2-7,NA,CATRDGAGRYEQYF,TGTGCCACCAGAGACGGGGCGGGGCGGTACGAGCAGTACTTC
TRBV5-4,TRBJ2-2,NA,CASSLIQGTGELFF,TGTGCCAGCAGCTTGATCCAGGGGACCGGGGAGCTGTTTTTT
TRBV6-6,TRBJ2-5,NA,CASFGETQYF,TGTGCCAGCTTCGGGGAGACCCAGTACTTC
TRBV27,TRBJ2-7,TRBD1,CASSSDRGLGEQYF,TGTGCCAGCAGTTCGGACAGGGGGCTGGGGGAGCAGTACTTC
TRBV5-1,TRBJ1-6,TRBD1,CASSTLGQGGSPLHF,TGCGCCAGCAGCACCCTGGGACAGGGGGGTTCACCCCTCCACTTT
TRBV6-6,TRBJ2-5,TRBD2,CASSIAGEGETQYF,TGTGCCAGCAGCATAGCGGGGGAGGGAGAGACCCAGTACTTC
TRBV7-2,TRBJ1-2,TRBD1,CASSIQGYGYTF,TGTGCCAGCAGCATACAGGGGTATGGCTACACCTTC
TRBV5-1,TRBJ2-5,TRBD1,CASSDQGQGYETQYF,TGCGCCAGCAGCGACCAAGGACAGGGGTATGAGACCCAGTACTTC
TRBV4-1,TRBJ2-7,NA,CASSQVWTDSYEQYF,TGCGCCAGCAGCCAGGTCTGGACAGATTCCTACGAGCAGTACTTC
TRBV2,TRBJ1-2,NA,CASSEEGRGGGYTF,TGTGCCAGCAGTGAAGAGGGCAGGGGCGGTGGCTACACCTTC
TRBV4-1,TRBJ1-4,NA,CASSQGRGGEKLFF,TGCGCCAGCAGCCAAGGACGGGGGGGTGAAAAACTGTTTTTT
TRBV10-3,TRBJ2-7,NA,CATRQALGSYEQYF,TGTGCCACCCGACAGGCCCTGGGGTCCTACGAGCAGTACTTC
TRBV6-5,TRBJ2-5,TRBD1,CASSYMGTGGETQYF,TGTGCCAGCAGTTACATGGGGACAGGGGGAGAGACCCAGTACTTC
TRBV29-1,TRBJ1-1,TRBD1,CSVDSGGVYTEAFF,TGCAGCGTTGATTCAGGGGGCGTTTACACTGAAGCTTTCTTT
TRBV7-2,TRBJ1-5,NA,CASSPMGQIGGSNQPQHF,TGTGCCAGCAGCCCTATGGGGCAGATTGGAGGGAGCAATCAGCCCCAGCATTTT
TRBV7-9,TRBJ1-6,NA,CASSLGGRYNSPLHF,TGTGCCAGCAGCCTAGGTGGCAGGTATAATTCACCCCTCCACTTT
TRBV7-2,TRBJ2-4,TRBD2,CASSLVASGQLAKNIQYF,TGTGCCAGCAGCTTAGTGGCTAGCGGGCAACTAGCCAAAAACATTCAGTACTTC
TRBV5-1,TRBJ1-1,TRBD1,CASSPTGGNTEAFF,TGCGCCAGCAGCCCGACAGGGGGAAACACTGAAGCTTTCTTT
TRBV18,TRBJ1-4,NA,CASSPKLDNEKLFF,TGTGCCAGCTCACCGAAGCTAGATAATGAAAAACTGTTTTTT
TRBV30,TRBJ2-5,TRBD1,CAWSEGQTKTQYF,TGTGCCTGGAGTGAGGGACAGACCAAGACCCAGTACTTC
TRBV2,TRBJ1-4,NA,CASSHSGATNEKLFF,TGTGCCAGCAGCCACTCGGGGGCAACTAATGAAAAACTGTTTTTT
TRBV5-1,TRBJ2-1,TRBD1,CASSLAGTGRNEQFF,TGCGCCAGCAGCTTGGCGGGGACAGGGAGAAATGAGCAGTTCTTC
TRBV15,TRBJ2-1,NA,CATSPPQGRGIIDEQFF,TGTGCCACCAGCCCCCCCCAGGGCAGGGGAATTATAGATGAGCAGTTCTTC
TRBV5-1,TRBJ2-2,TRBD1,CASSKDRGLTGELFF,TGCGCCAGCAGCAAGGACAGGGGGCTCACCGGGGAGCTGTTTTTT
TRBV5-1,TRBJ1-6,NA,CASSSQENNSPLHF,TGCGCCAGCAGCTCACAGGAGAATAATTCACCCCTCCACTTT
TRBV6-1,TRBJ2-2,NA,CASSEQGTGGELFF,TGTGCCAGCAGCGAACAGGGAACCGGCGGGGAGCTGTTTTTT
TRBV10-3,TRBJ2-2,TRBD1,CAISDRRDRETGELFF,TGTGCCATCAGTGACCGCAGGGACAGGGAAACCGGGGAGCTGTTTTTT
TRBV2,TRBJ2-7,TRBD1,CASTPALDRGLEQYF,TGTGCCAGCACCCCTGCCCTAGACAGGGGGCTCGAGCAGTACTTC
TRBV18,TRBJ1-1,NA,CASSPPYRDEAFF,TGTGCCAGCTCACCACCGTACAGGGATGAAGCTTTCTTT
TRBV9,TRBJ1-2,NA,CASSGTIPYGYTF,TGTGCCAGCAGCGGGACTATCCCCTATGGCTACACCTTC
TRBV18,TRBJ2-6,NA,CASSPAGRAPGANVLTF,TGTGCCAGCTCTCCAGCGGGTCGGGCCCCTGGGGCCAACGTCCTGACTTTC
TRBV7-2,TRBJ1-1,NA,CASVVGARQTEAFF,TGTGCCAGCGTGGTGGGGGCACGTCAGACTGAAGCTTTCTTT
TRBV21-1,TRBJ1-5,NA,CASSRQTENQPQHF,TGTGCCAGCAGCAGGCAGACGGAGAATCAGCCCCAGCATTTT
TRBV27,TRBJ1-1,NA,CASSLEAANTEAFF,TGTGCCAGCAGTTTAGAGGCGGCGAACACTGAAGCTTTCTTT
TRBV5-6,TRBJ1-4,TRBD1,CASSARGRGNEKLFF,TGTGCCAGCAGCGCCAGGGGGAGAGGTAATGAAAAACTGTTTTTT
TRBV6-1,TRBJ1-5,TRBD1,CASSWGTGGDQPQHF,TGTGCCAGCAGTTGGGGGACAGGGGGCGATCAGCCCCAGCATTTT
TRBV19,TRBJ2-7,TRBD2,CASSIGLAGIYEQYF,TGTGCCAGTAGTATAGGACTAGCGGGAATTTACGAGCAGTACTTC
TRBV2,TRBJ1-6,TRBD1,CASKTTGGAGSPLHF,TGTGCCAGCAAAACGACAGGGGGCGCGGGTTCACCCCTCCACTTT
TRBV5-1,TRBJ2-5,TRBD1,CASSATGFAETQYF,TGCGCCAGCAGCGCGACAGGGTTCGCTGAGACCCAGTACTTC
TRBV27,TRBJ1-5,NA,CASSRGSGVGLIQPQHF,TGTGCCAGCAGTCGGGGATCAGGGGTGGGTTTGATTCAGCCCCAGCATTTT
TRBV21-1,TRBJ1-1,NA,CASSTDRGENTEAFF,TGTGCCAGCAGCACAGACAGGGGCGAGAACACTGAAGCTTTCTTT
TRBV18,TRBJ2-1,NA,CASSPTNPLLRGIWTYNEQFF,TGTGCCAGCTCACCAACAAATCCCCTCTTAAGAGGGATATGGACTTACAATGAGCAGTTCTTC
TRBV5-6,TRBJ1-5,NA,CASSLGPGSNQPQHF,TGTGCCAGCAGCTTGGGGCCGGGAAGCAATCAGCCCCAGCATTTT
TRBV27,TRBJ1-3,TRBD1,CASSFETGGERDTIYF,TGTGCCAGCAGTTTCGAGACAGGGGGCGAGAGAGACACCATATATTTT
TRBV5-4,TRBJ2-7,TRBD2,CASSPRLAGVVYEQYF,TGTGCCAGCAGCCCAAGACTAGCGGGAGTGGTGTACGAGCAGTACTTC
TRBV7-6,TRBJ2-1,TRBD1,CASRAYRGSPDNEQFF,TGTGCCAGCAGAGCTTACAGGGGGTCCCCCGACAATGAGCAGTTCTTC
TRBV21-1,TRBJ1-5,NA,CASSKRDSHQPQHF,TGTGCCAGCAGCAAACGGGACAGCCATCAGCCCCAGCATTTT
TRBV2,TRBJ1-2,NA,CASTPGQTSNYGYTF,TGTGCCAGCACTCCTGGACAGACTTCTAACTATGGCTACACCTTC
TRBV6-5,TRBJ2-7,NA,CASSYVGGSYEQYF,TGTGCCAGCAGTTACGTGGGGGGCTCCTACGAGCAGTACTTC
TRBV27,TRBJ1-6,NA,CASCYIHGLDNSPLHF,TGTGCCAGCTGCTATATCCATGGTCTGGATAATTCACCCCTCCACTTT
TRBV6-1,TRBJ2-7,NA,CASRVPLRGYEQYF,TGTGCCAGCAGAGTCCCATTGCGGGGCTACGAGCAGTACTTC
TRBV27,TRBJ1-2,TRBD1,CASSPRTGPTNYGYTF,TGTGCCAGCAGTCCACGGACAGGTCCAACTAACTATGGCTACACCTTC
TRBV27,TRBJ1-5,TRBD1,CASSPLPQGTSNQPQHF,TGTGCCAGCAGTCCCCTGCCACAGGGGACTAGCAATCAGCCCCAGCATTTT
TRBV4-1,TRBJ1-6,NA,CASSQDRATRGYNSPLHF,TGCGCCAGCAGCCAAGATAGGGCCACCCGGGGATATAATTCACCCCTCCACTTT